The 25 T cell receptor beta chains in this list originate from one sample, sequenced in a study of human T cells and chemical hapten exposure. Time point in this sample: pre-sensitization, week 0. Treatment in this sample: therapeutic diphenylcyclopropenone sensitization with weekly scalp DPC. TCRdb itself ran the RACE reads through MiXCR, one entry per CDR3 protein. The table shows around 350,000 distinct CDR3 sequences, with 4.5% to 7% occurring only once. The specimen was whole blood, collected in connection with sensitization to the hapten diphenylcyclopropenone (DPC). Every receptor here comes from a woman in her late teens or twenties with alopecia areata. Some clones in this sample may be carry-over from other donors' samples.

This chain joins TRBV7-8 and TRBJ2-6; no clear D. CDR1 and CDR2 (germline): SGHVS, FQNEAQ. The CDR3 spans 17 residues. V was clipped by 2 bases and J by 0 bases, with 11 bases between them. The chain's CDR3 is CASSLTRRSSGANVLTF. In DNA, the CDR3 is TGTGCCAGCAGCTTAACGAGACGGAGCTCTGGGGCCAACGTCCTGACTTTC.

The sample holds a few counts of this clonotype. The rearrangement uses TRBV6-5 and TRBJ2-3; D is perhaps TRBD2 (5 bases). The CDR3 is made up of 15 amino acids. Between the trimmed V and J ends, which lost 0 bases and 8 bases, there was a span of 15 bases. Germline-derived CDR1 and CDR2 are MNHEY and SVGAGI. Here the CDR3 DNA reads TGTGCCAGCAGTTACTCGAGGTTCGAGGCGGGTACGCAGTATTTT. Its translation is CASSYSRFEAGTQYF.

This chain uses TRBV10-2 with TRBJ2-7; D unresolved. This CDR3 has 12 amino acids. Trimming removed 5 bases at V and 3 bases at J, with 8 bases between. CDR1 and CDR2 from the germline V gene are WSHSY and SAAADI. In DNA form, the CDR3 reads TGCGCCAGCAGTCCTAACAACTACGAGCAGTACTTC. This sequence encodes CASSPNNYEQYF.

This clonotype has ten or more counts. The rearrangement uses TRBV5-1 and TRBJ2-3, with unresolved D. From germline, CDR1 is SGHRS and CDR2 YFSETQ. This CDR3 is 14 amino acids long. V shed 3 bases and J shed 4 bases, with 12 bases lying between them. The CDR3, as DNA: TGCGCCAGCAGCTCAAGACTCCCCGCAGATACGCAGTATTTT. The encoded protein is CASSSRLPADTQYF.

This clonotype was counted only a few times. The V and J genes are TRBV27 and TRBJ2-7; D call uncertain. Trimming removed 4 bases from V and 3 bases from J, with 22 bases in between. From germline, CDR1 is MNHEY and CDR2 SMNVEV (reference sequence). The CDR3 contains 17 residues. The DNA of the CDR3 is TGTGCCAGCAGTTCCCGGCTTAGTGGTAGCATAAACTACGAGCAGTACTTC. This sequence encodes CASSSRLSGSINYEQYF.

This clonotype occurred a few times. The chain recombines TRBV6-1 with TRBJ1-5; TRBD1 is a possible D gene (6 bases). Germline CDR1 and CDR2: MNHNS and SASEGT. Trimming stripped 2 bases from V and 0 bases from J, with 11 bases between. The CDR3 totals 16 residues. CDR3 nucleotide sequence: TGTGCCAGCAGTGAACGGACAGCTTATAGCAATCAGCCCCAGCATTTT. It encodes CASSERTAYSNQPQHF.

This clonotype has only a few counts. V is TRBV28 and J is TRBJ2-5, with 13 bases aligning to TRBD2. This CDR3 spans 18 amino acids. Germline V lookup: CDR1 MDHEN, CDR2 SYDVKM. The junction had 9 bases not matched to a gene; V was cut back by 3 bases and J by 2 bases. This CDR3 is CASSFFALAGGLQETQYF. CDR3 DNA: TGTGCCAGCAGTTTTTTTGCACTAGCGGGGGGGCTGCAAGAGACCCAGTACTTC.

V is TRBV28 and J is TRBJ2-2; D might be TRBD1 or TRBD2, each matching 5 bases. Trimming pared 1 base from V and 5 bases from J, leaving 23 bases between. Germline CDR1 MDHEN, CDR2 SYDVKM. The CDR3 covers 19 residues. The CDR3 DNA is TGTGCCAGCAGTTTATATGCCCGGGGACCGGCGGTCCGGACCGGGGAGCTGTTTTTT. Translating gives CASSLYARGPAVRTGELFF.

This CDR3 reads CASSSQGVAGNTIYF. Here the CDR3 DNA reads TGTGCCAGCAGTTCCCAGGGGGTTGCTGGAAACACCATATATTTT. This chain uses TRBV27 with TRBJ1-3; 7 nucleotides line up with TRBD1. Trimming cost V 4 bases and J 2 bases; bases outside gene matches: 5. The CDR3 consists of 15 residues. From germline, CDR1 is MNHEY and CDR2 SMNVEV (reference sequence).

This clonotype has at least ten counts. This chain links TRBV29-1 with TRBJ1-1; D may be TRBD1 (5 bases). Germline lookup yields CDR1 SQVTM and CDR2 ANQGSEA. The V end was cut by 2 bases, the J end by 3 bases, with 16 bases between. This CDR3 comprises 15 residues. The chain's CDR3 is CSVEPDFWGDTEAFF. The CDR3 DNA reads as TGCAGCGTTGAACCGGACTTCTGGGGCGACACTGAAGCTTTCTTT.

This clonotype appeared a few times. The chain uses TRBV7-9 and TRBJ2-7, with D possibly TRBD2 on 7 matching bases. V was shortened by 1 base and J by 5 bases, with 12 bases between the two germline ends. Germline CDR1 SEHNR, CDR2 FQNEAQ (reference sequence). The CDR3 spans 14 residues. CDR3 nucleotides: TGTGCCAGCAGCTTAGAAACGGGGGGCCACGAGCAGTACTTC. This codes for CASSLETGGHEQYF.

This clonotype was counted only a few times. V gene TRBV7-2 combines with J gene TRBJ2-5; tentatively, D is TRBD2 (6 bases). V was trimmed by 3 bases and J by 2 bases, leaving 13 bases between them. Germline CDR1 and CDR2: SGHTA and FQGNSA. The CDR3 runs 15 residues. The CDR3 nucleotides read TGTGCCAGCAGCTTGAACAGCGGGTCACAAGAGACCCAGTACTTC. As protein: CASSLNSGSQETQYF.

This clonotype has a count of ten or more. The chain carries TRBV9 and TRBJ1-2; D remains unclear. The V end was cut by 4 bases, the J end by 9 bases, with 22 bases between. Germline assignment: CDR1 SGDLS and CDR2 YYNGEE. The CDR3 loop spans 15 amino acids. The CDR3 DNA reads as TGTGCCAGCAGCCCGACGGCGGGGTCTACGAAGAGCTACACCTTC. Residues: CASSPTAGSTKSYTF.

The genes are TRBV7-8 and TRBJ1-5; D is undetermined. The CDR3 loop spans 16 amino acids. Trimming cost V 5 bases and J 2 bases, with 16 bases left between them. Looked up from germline, CDR1 is SGHVS and CDR2 is FQNEAQ. CDR3 nucleotides: TGTGCCAGCAGCGGAGGGATAGGGAATGGCAATCAGCCCCAGCATTTT. Its translation is CASSGGIGNGNQPQHF.

The J gene is TRBJ2-3, the V gene TRBV3-1; 10 bases match TRBD2. This CDR3 has 16 residues. CDR1 and CDR2 (germline): LGHDT, YNNKEL (reference sequence). The ends lost 3 bases at V and 1 base at J; junction bases unmatched: 4. Written as DNA, the CDR3 is TGTGCCAGCAGCCAGCAGCGGGGGGGCGGCACAGATACGCAGTATTTT. This encodes CASSQQRGGGTDTQYF.

This clonotype turned up a few times. The chain employs TRBV20-1 and TRBJ2-7, with D maybe TRBD1 (6 bases). CDR3 length: 11 amino acids. Trimming removed 6 bases at V and 3 bases at J, with 9 bases between. From germline, CDR1 is DFQATT and CDR2 SNEGSKA (reference sequence). The CDR3 DNA sequence: TGCAGTGCCTTGGACAGCTACGAGCAGTACTTC. This sequence encodes CSALDSYEQYF.

This chain uses TRBV12-3 or TRBV12-4 with TRBJ2-5; D possibly corresponds to TRBD1 (6 bases). The CDR3 contains 13 residues. V was pared by 2 bases and J by 5 bases, with 9 bases between. As DNA, the CDR3 is TGTGCCAGCAGTTTACAGGGGAGCGAGACCCAGTACTTC. Translation gives CASSLQGSETQYF.

This clonotype was recorded at least ten times. The chain carries TRBV4-3 and TRBJ1-4, with a tentative D call TRBD1 (6 bases). V shed 5 bases and J shed 6 bases, with 10 bases lying between them. The CDR3 totals 13 residues. Germline loops: CDR1 LGHNA, CDR2 YSLEER. The CDR3 DNA reads as TGCGCCAGCAGCGGACAGAAATATGAAAAACTGTTTTTT. It encodes CASSGQKYEKLFF.

This clonotype has a count of ten or more. The chain uses TRBV11-2 and TRBJ2-3, with a possible D match to TRBD2 (5 bases). The V end was cut by 1 base, the J end by 4 bases, with 9 bases between. The CDR3 contains 14 residues. Germline V gene data show CDR1 as SGHAT and CDR2 as FQNNGV. The CDR3 reads CASSLVPRADTQYF. The CDR3 DNA reads TGTGCCAGCAGCTTAGTCCCGAGGGCAGATACGCAGTATTTT. Combining the CDR3 with reference TRBV11-2 and TRBJ2-3 gives the whole variable domain EAGVAQSPRYKIIEKRQSVAFWCNPISGHATLYWYQQILGQGPKLLIQFQNNGVVDDSQLPKDRFSAERLKGVDSTLKIQPAKLEDSAVYLCASSLVPRADTQYFGPGTRLTVL.

V is TRBV7-2 and J is TRBJ2-6; 7 bases are a match to TRBD1. Germline V gene lookup returns CDR1 SGHTA and CDR2 FQGNSA. This CDR3 has 19 residues. With 1 base clipped from V and 0 bases from J, the junction kept 9 bases outside the gene matches. Here the CDR3 reads CASSLGRGQISSGANVLTF. The CDR3 bases are TGTGCCAGCAGCTTAGGTCGGGGACAGATCTCCTCTGGGGCCAACGTCCTGACTTTC.

This clonotype appeared a few times. This sequence joins TRBV5-5 and TRBJ2-1; D uncertain. The V gene's germline CDR1 is SGHKS and CDR2 YYEKEE (reference sequence). Trimming removed 0 bases at V and 7 bases at J, with 8 bases between. The CDR3 loop spans 13 amino acids. DNA for the CDR3: TGTGCCAGCAGCTTGGACGGTTGGAATGAGCAGTTCTTC. This encodes CASSLDGWNEQFF.

The chain recombines TRBV25-1 with TRBJ1-5; 7 bases fit TRBD1. The CDR3 runs 14 residues. The V gene end was trimmed by 5 bases and the J gene end by 8 bases; junction bases not matched to a gene: 9. Germline-derived CDR1 and CDR2 are MGHDK and SYGVNS. The CDR3 coding sequence is TGTGCCAGCAGTAAGGGACAGCCACCTGAGCCCCAGCATTTT. Translating it yields CASSKGQPPEPQHF.

This clonotype was observed at least ten times. The J gene is TRBJ2-1, the V gene TRBV24-1; a weak D match, TRBD2 (6 bases). From germline, CDR1 is KGHDR and CDR2 SFDVKD. The V end was cut by 12 bases, the J end by 0 bases, with 20 bases between. The CDR3 covers 16 residues. CDR3: CAAAGARGSSYNEQFF. The CDR3 DNA sequence: TGTGCCGCCGCCGGGGCCCGGGGGAGCTCCTACAATGAGCAGTTCTTC.

A few counts support this clonotype. This chain links TRBV7-3 with TRBJ1-1; maybe TRBD1 (5 bases). From germline, CDR1 is SGHTA and CDR2 FQGTGA. The CDR3 extends over 15 amino acids. The ends were cut back, 2 bases at V and 4 bases at J, with 14 bases in the middle. The CDR3 reads CASSLEGPGGTEAFF. The DNA of the CDR3 is TGTGCCAGCAGCTTAGAAGGCCCGGGGGGCACTGAAGCTTTCTTT.

This clonotype was recorded a few times. This sequence joins TRBV5-1 and TRBJ1-1; D gene ambiguous. Deletions cut 4 bases from V and 0 bases from J, with 13 bases between. This CDR3 is 15 amino acids long. The germline gives CDR1 SGHRS, CDR2 YFSETQ. The CDR3 sequence: CASSVDRLMNTEAFF. Here the CDR3 DNA reads TGCGCCAGCAGCGTAGACCGTCTCATGAACACTGAAGCTTTCTTT.